The 3 T cell receptor beta chains presented below share a single source sample, sequenced in a study of cytomegalovirus exposure and HLA in healthy donors. 60 Vbeta and 13 Jbeta primers were used in PCR. Sequenced by immunoSEQ multiplex PCR; TCRdb stores in-frame clones only, minus some. The sample consists of roughly 120,000 clones, about four fifths of them appearing once. Input material: PBMCs. These receptors came from a man younger than 40 in good health and CMV-seropositive.

As for this clone: Germline is not matched at one junction end, which may reflect a read error. This chain uses TRBV5-1 with TRBJ2-2, with a possible D match to TRBD1 (7 bases). Germline V gene lookup returns CDR1 SGHRS and CDR2 YFSETQ. The CDR3 loop spans 15 amino acids. The CDR3 loop is CASSFSTGDTGGLFF. For the CDR3, the DNA is TGCGCCAGCAGCTTTAGTACAGGGGACACCGGGGGGCTGTTTTTT.

The V call is TRBV6-1, the J call TRBJ2-7, with a weak D call TRBD1 (6 bases). The V gene lost 3 bases and the J gene lost 6 bases, with 12 bases spanning the gap. The CDR3 extends over 13 amino acids. Germline assignment: CDR1 MNHNS and CDR2 SASEGT. The CDR3, as DNA: TGTGCCAGCAGTGACACAGGGACGGGCGAGCAGTACTTC. Its translation: CASSDTGTGEQYF.

The chain employs TRBV6-1 and TRBJ2-1, with 8 bases aligning to TRBD1. Germline V gene lookup returns CDR1 MNHNS and CDR2 SASEGT. This CDR3 contains 14 residues. Trimming removed 10 bases from V and 8 bases from J; junction bases left unmatched: 13. The CDR3 DNA reads as TGTGCCACCAGGGGGCTCATCGAGGTCGATGAGCAGTTCTTC. Amino acid sequence: CATRGLIEVDEQFF.